This TCR beta chain came from a study of cytomegalovirus exposure and HLA in healthy donors. V gave up 1 base and J gave up 8 bases, with 11 bases separating them. The CDR3 extends over 13 amino acids. Germline loops: CDR1 SGHAT, CDR2 FQNNGV. The PCR contained 60 Vbeta and 13 Jbeta primers. The protocol was immunoSEQ multiplex PCR, while the TCRdb copy is restricted to in-frame clones and leaves out a portion. The sample gives 150,000 to 200,000 clones, 70% to 80% of which show up once; around 1.5% is in the top ten. Sequences were obtained from PBMCs. The clonotype comes from a woman aged 45-59 years in good health and CMV-seronegative. V and J are TRBV11-2 and TRBJ1-2; D perhaps matches TRBD1 (5 bases). The CDR3 coding sequence is TGTGCCAGCAGCTTAGGGGGACTCACCGGCTACACCTTC. The encoded protein is CASSLGGLTGYTF.